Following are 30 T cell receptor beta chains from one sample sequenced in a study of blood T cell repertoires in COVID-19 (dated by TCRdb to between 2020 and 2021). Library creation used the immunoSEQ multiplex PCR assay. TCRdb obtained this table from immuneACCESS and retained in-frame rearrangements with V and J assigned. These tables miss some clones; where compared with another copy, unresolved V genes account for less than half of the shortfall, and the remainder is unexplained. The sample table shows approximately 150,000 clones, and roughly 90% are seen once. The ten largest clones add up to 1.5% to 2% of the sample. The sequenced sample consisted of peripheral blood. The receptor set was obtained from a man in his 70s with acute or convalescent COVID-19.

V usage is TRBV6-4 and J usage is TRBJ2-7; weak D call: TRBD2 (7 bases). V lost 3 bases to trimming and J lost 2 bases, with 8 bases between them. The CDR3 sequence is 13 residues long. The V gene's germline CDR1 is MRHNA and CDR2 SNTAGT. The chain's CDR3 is CASSEGGPYEQYF. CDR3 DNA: TGTGCCAGCAGTGAGGGGGGGCCCTACGAGCAGTACTTC.

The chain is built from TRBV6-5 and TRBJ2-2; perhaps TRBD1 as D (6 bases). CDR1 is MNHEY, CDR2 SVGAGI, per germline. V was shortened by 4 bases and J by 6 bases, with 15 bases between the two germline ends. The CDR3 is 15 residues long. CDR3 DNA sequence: TGTGCCAGCAGTTCCATTTCAGGGGCGGCCGGGGAGCTGTTTTTT. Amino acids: CASSSISGAAGELFF.

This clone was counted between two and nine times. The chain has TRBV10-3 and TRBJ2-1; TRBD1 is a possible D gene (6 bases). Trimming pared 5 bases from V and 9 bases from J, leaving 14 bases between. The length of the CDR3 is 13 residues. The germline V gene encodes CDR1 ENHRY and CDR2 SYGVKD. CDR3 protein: CAISRDTVGEQFF. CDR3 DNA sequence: TGTGCCATCAGTCGGGACACCGTAGGTGAGCAGTTCTTC.

Written as DNA, the CDR3 is TGTGCCAGCAGCTTAGGGCAGGGTTTATCGTCCGGGGAGCTGTTTTTT. It specifies CASSLGQGLSSGELFF. This chain connects TRBV7-9 to TRBJ2-2; D might be TRBD1 (5 bases). The germline gives CDR1 SEHNR, CDR2 FQNEAQ (reference sequence). Trimming left V 1 base short and J 6 bases short, with 15 bases between. The CDR3 covers 16 residues.

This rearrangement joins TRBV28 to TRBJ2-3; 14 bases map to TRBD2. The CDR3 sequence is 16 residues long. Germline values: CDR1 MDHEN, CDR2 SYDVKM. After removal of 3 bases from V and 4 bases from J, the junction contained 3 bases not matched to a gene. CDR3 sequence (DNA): TGTGCCAGCAGTTTCGGGACTAGCGGGAGCCCAGATACGCAGTATTTT. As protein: CASSFGTSGSPDTQYF.

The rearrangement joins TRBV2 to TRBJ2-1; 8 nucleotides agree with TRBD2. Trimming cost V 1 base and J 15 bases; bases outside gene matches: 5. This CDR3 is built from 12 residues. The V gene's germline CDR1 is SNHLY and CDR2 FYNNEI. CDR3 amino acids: CASSEGGLVSFF. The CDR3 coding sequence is TGTGCCAGCAGTGAAGGGGGACTAGTCTCGTTCTTC.

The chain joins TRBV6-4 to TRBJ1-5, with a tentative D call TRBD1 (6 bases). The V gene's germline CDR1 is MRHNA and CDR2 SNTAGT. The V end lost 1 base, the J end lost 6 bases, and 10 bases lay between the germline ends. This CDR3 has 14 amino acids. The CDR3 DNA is TGTGCCAGCAGTGACTTCAGGGGTACTCAGCCCCAGCATTTT. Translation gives CASSDFRGTQPQHF.

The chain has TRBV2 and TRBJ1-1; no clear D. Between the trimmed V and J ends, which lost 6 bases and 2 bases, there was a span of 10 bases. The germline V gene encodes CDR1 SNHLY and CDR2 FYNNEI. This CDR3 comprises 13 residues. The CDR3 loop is CASRGRPNTEAFF. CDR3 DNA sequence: TGTGCCAGCAGGGGGAGGCCCAACACTGAAGCTTTCTTT.

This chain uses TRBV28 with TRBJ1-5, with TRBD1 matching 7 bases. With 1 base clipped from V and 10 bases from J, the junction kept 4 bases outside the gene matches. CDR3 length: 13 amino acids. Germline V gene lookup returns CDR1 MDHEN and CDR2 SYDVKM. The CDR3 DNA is TGTGCCAGCAGTTTATCCCGACAGGGACCCCAGCATTTT. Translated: CASSLSRQGPQHF. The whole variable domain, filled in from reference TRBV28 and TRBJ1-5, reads DVKVTQSSRYLVKRTGEKVFLECVQDMDHENMFWYRQDPGLGLRLIYFSYDVKMKEKGDIPEGYSVSREKKERFSLILESASTNQTSMYLCASSLSRQGPQHFGDGTRLSIL.

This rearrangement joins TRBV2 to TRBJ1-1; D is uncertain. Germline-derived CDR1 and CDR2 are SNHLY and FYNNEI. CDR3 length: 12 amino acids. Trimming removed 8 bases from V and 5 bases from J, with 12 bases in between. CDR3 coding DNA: TGTGCCAGCCGGAGGTCGGGGACTGAAGCTTTCTTT. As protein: CASRRSGTEAFF.

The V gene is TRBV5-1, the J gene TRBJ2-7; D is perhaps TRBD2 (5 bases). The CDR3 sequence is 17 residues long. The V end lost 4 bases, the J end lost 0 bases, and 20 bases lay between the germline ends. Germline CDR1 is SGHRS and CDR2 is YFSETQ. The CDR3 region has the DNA TGCGCCAGCAGCCTTATCCCTAGCCCCAGGAGCTCCTACGAGCAGTACTTC. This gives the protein CASSLIPSPRSSYEQYF.

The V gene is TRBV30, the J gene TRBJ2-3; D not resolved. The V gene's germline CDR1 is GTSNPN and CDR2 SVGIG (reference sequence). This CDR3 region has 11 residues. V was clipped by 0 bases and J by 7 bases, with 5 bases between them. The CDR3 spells CAWSVPNTQYF. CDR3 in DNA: TGTGCCTGGAGTGTACCTAATACGCAGTATTTT. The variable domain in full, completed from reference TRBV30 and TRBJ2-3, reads SQTIHQWPATLVQPVGSPLSLECTVEGTSNPNLYWYRQAAGRGLQLLFYSVGIGQISSEVPQNLSASRPQDRQFILSSKKLLLSDSGFYLCAWSVPNTQYFGPGTRLTVL.

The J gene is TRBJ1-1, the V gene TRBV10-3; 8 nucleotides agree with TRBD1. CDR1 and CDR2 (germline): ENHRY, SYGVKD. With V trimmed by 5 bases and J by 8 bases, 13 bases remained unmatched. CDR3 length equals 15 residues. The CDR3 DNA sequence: TGTGCCATCAGTACCCCGGACAGGGTCGGTGGGGAAGCTTTCTTT. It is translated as CAISTPDRVGGEAFF.

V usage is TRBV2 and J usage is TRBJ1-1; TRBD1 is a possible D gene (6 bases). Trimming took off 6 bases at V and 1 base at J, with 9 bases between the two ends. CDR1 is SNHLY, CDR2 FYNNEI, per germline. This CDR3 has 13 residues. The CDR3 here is CASRTQGNTEAFF. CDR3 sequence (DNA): TGTGCCAGCAGGACACAGGGGAACACTGAAGCTTTCTTT.

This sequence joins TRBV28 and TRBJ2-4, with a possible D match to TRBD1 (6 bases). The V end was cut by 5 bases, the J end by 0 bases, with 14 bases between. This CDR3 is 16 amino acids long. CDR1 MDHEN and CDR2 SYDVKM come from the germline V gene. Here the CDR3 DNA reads TGTGCCAGCAGTCAGCCAGGGGCCTTAGCCAAAAACATTCAGTACTTC. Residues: CASSQPGALAKNIQYF.

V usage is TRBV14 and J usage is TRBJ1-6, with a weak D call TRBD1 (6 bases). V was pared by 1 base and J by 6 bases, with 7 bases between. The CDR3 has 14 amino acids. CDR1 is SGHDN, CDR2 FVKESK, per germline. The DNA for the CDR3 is TGTGCCAGCAGCCAAGGGACAGTTAATTCACCCCTCCACTTT. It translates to CASSQGTVNSPLHF.

CDR3 region: CASSGDRGSTDTQYF. The DNA of the CDR3 is TGTGCCAGCAGCGGGGATCGGGGTAGCACAGATACGCAGTATTTT. The V gene is TRBV11-2, the J gene TRBJ2-3; D perhaps matches TRBD2 (5 bases). The germline V gene has CDR1 SGHAT and CDR2 FQNNGV. Trimming removed 5 bases from V and 0 bases from J, with 12 bases in between. CDR3 size: 15 residues.

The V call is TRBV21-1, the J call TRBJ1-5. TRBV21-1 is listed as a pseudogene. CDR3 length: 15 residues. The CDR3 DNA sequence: TGTGCCAGCTTCTGGAGAGGATTTGGCAATCAGCCCCAGCATTTT. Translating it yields CASFWRGFGNQPQHF.

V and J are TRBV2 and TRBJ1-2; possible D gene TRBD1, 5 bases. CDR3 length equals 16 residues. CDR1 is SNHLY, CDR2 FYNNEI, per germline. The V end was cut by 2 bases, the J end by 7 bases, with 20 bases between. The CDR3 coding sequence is TGTGCCAGCAGTGAAAACATTCGGGGGGGTCTGGGTGGCTACACCTTC. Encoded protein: CASSENIRGGLGGYTF.

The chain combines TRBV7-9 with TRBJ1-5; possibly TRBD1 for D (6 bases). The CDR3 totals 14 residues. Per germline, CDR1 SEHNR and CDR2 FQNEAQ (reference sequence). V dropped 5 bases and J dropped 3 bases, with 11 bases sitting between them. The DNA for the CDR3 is TGTGCCAGCAGCCGACAGGAATTCAATCAGCCCCAGCATTTT. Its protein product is CASSRQEFNQPQHF.

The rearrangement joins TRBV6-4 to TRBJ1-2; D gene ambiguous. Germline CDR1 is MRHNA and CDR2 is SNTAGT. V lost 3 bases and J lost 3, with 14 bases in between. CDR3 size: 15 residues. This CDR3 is CASSETSLSYYGYTF. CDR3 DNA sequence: TGTGCCAGCAGTGAAACGTCGCTGAGCTACTATGGCTACACCTTC.

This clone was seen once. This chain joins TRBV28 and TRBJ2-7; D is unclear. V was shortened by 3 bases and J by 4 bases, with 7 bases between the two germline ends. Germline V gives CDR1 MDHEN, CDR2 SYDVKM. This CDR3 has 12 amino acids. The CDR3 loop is CASSFPQYEQYF. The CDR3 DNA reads TGTGCCAGCAGTTTCCCCCAATACGAGCAGTACTTC.

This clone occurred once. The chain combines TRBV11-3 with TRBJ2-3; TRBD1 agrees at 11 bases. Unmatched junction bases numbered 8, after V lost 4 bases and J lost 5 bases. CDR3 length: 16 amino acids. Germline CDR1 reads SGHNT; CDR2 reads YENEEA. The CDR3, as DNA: TGTGCCAGCAGCTCCCAGTGGGACAGGGGGATAGATACGCAGTATTTT. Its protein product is CASSSQWDRGIDTQYF.

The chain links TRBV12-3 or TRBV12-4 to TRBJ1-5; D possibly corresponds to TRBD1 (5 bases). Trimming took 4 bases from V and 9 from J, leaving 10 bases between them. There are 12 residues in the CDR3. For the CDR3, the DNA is TGTGCCAGCAGTTGGGGCTCTATGCCCCAGCATTTT. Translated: CASSWGSMPQHF.

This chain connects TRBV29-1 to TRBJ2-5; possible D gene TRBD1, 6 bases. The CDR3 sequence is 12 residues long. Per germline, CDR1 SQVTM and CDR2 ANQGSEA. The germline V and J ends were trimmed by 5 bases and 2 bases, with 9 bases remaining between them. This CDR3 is CSVLQGQETQYF. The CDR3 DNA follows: TGCAGCGTTCTACAGGGACAAGAGACCCAGTACTTC.

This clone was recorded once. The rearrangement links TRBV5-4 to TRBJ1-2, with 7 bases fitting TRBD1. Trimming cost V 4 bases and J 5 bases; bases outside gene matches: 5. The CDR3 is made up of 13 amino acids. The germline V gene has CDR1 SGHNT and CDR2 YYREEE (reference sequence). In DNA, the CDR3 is TGTGCCAGCAGCCTCCCAGGGGGGTATGGCTACACCTTC. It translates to CASSLPGGYGYTF.

In DNA form, the CDR3 reads TGTGCCAGTAGTGTCTCCTATACAGGGCCGAATCAGCCCCAGCATTTT. Translated: CASSVSYTGPNQPQHF. V is TRBV19 and J is TRBJ1-5, with a possible D match to TRBD1 (6 bases). Trimming left V 5 bases short and J 4 bases short, with 18 bases between. Looked up from germline, CDR1 is LNHDA and CDR2 is SQIVND (reference sequence). There are 16 residues in the CDR3.

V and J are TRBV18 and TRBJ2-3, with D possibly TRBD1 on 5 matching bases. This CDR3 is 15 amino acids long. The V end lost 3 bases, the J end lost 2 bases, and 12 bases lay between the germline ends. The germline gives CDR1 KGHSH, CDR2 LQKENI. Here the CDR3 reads CASSPDIGNTDTQYF. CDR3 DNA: TGTGCCAGCTCACCGGACATAGGCAACACAGATACGCAGTATTTT.

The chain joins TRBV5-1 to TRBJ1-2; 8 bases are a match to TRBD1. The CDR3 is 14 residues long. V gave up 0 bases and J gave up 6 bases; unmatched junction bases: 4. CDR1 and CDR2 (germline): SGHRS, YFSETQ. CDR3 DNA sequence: TGCGCCAGCAGCTTGGTATCAGGGGGCGATGGCTACACCTTC. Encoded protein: CASSLVSGGDGYTF.

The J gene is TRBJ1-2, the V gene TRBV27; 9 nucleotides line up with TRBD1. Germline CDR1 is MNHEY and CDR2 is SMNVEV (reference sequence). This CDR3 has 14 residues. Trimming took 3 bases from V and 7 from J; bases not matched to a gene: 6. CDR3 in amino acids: CASSFRPGQGGYTF. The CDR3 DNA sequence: TGTGCCAGCAGTTTTCGCCCGGGACAGGGTGGCTACACCTTC.